Sequencing of this TCR beta chain was carried out in a study of blood T cell repertoires in COVID-19. Study background: Researchers got acute and convalescent COVID-19 samples from the United States, Italy and Spain. The cDNA or gDNA used as material had been derived from T cells, B-cell-depleted T cells, or PBMCs.

In the original workflow: Reference gene primer amplification in the assay estimated nucleated cell counts. TCRdb keeps only in-frame clones here, not all; method: immunoSEQ multiplex PCR. V, J and clone size derive from that table, while D and trimming were established from the DNA sequence. Of about 150,000 clones listed, more than 80% are singletons. V lost 3 bases and J 1 base, leaving 10 bases between the germline ends. The CDR3 is 15 residues long. CDR1 is SGHTA and CDR2 is FQGTGA in the germline V gene. Sequencing was done on a sample of peripheral blood. The rearrangement uses TRBV7-3 and TRBJ1-3, with D unresolved. The receptor was isolated from a man between 45 and 60 years old with acute or convalescent COVID-19. The CDR3, as DNA: TGTGCCAGCAGCTTTTCGGGAGGTTCTGGAAACACCATATATTTT. Its protein product is CASSFSGGSGNTIYF.